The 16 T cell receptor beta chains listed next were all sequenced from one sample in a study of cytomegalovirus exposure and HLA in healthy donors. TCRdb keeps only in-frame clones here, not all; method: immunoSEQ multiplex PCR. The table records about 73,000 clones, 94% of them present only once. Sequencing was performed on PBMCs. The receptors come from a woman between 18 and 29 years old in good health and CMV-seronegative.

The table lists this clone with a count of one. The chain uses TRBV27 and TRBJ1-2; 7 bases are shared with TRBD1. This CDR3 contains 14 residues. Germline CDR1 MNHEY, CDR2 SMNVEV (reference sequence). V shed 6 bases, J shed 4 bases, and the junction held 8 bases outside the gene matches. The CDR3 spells CASRSGGQAYGYTF. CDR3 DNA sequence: TGTGCCAGCAGATCAGGAGGACAGGCCTATGGCTACACCTTC.

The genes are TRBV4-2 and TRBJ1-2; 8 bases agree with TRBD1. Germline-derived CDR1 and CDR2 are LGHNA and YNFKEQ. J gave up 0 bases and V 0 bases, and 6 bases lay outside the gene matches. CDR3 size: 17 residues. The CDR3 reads CASSQDTGGPANYGYTF. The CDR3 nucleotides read TGTGCCAGCAGCCAAGATACAGGGGGTCCAGCTAACTATGGCTACACCTTC.

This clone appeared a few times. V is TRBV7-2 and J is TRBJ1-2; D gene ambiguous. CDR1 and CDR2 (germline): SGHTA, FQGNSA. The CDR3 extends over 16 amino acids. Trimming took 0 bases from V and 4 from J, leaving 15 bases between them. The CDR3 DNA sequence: TGTGCCAGCAGCTTAGCCCGGGAGAAGTCGGGCTATGGCTACACCTTC. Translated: CASSLAREKSGYGYTF.

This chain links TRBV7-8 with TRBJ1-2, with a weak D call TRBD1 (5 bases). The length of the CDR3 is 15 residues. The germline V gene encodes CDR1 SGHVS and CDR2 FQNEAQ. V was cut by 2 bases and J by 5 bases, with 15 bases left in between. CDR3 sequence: CASSLFRGEGYGYTF. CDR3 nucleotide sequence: TGTGCCAGCAGCTTATTTCGGGGGGAGGGGTATGGCTACACCTTC.

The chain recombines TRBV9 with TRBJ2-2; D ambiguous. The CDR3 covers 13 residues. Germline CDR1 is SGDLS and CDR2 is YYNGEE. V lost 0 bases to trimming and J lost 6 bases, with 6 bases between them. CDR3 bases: TGTGCCAGCAGCGTAGGCCGGGCCGGGGAGCTGTTTTTT. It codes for CASSVGRAGELFF.

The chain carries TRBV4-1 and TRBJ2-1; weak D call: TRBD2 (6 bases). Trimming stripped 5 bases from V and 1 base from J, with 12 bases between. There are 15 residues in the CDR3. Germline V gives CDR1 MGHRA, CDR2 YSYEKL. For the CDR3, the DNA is TGCGCCAGCAGCGTGCGGGATAAGTCCTACAATGAGCAGTTCTTC. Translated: CASSVRDKSYNEQFF.

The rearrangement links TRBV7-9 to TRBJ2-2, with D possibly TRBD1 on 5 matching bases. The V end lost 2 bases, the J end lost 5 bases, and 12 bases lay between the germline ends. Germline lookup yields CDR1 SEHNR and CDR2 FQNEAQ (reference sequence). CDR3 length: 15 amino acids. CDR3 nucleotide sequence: TGTGCCAGCAGCTTAACTGGGGCCCGGACCGGGGAGCTGTTTTTT. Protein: CASSLTGARTGELFF.

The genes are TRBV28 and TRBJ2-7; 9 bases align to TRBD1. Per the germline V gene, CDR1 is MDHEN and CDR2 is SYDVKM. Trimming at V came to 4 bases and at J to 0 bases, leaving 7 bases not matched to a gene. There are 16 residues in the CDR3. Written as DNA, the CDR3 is TGTGCCAGCAGTTACCCGCCGGGACAGGGCTCCTACGAGCAGTACTTC. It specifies CASSYPPGQGSYEQYF.

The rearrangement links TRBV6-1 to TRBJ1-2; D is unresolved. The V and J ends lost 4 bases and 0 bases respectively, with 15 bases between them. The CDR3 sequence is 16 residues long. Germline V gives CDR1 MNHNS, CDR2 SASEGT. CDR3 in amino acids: CASSVRSGISNYGYTF. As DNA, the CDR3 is TGTGCCAGCAGTGTTCGGTCGGGGATTTCTAACTATGGCTACACCTTC.

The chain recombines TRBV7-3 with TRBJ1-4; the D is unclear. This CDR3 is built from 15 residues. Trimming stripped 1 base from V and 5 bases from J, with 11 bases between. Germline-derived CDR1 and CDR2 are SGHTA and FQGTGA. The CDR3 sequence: CASSLRREENEKLFF. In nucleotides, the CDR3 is TGTGCCAGCAGCTTAAGGAGAGAAGAGAATGAAAAACTGTTTTTT.

The CDR3 region has the DNA TGTGCCAGCTCCTTGGTCGGTAGCGGGGGGCCGAGCTCCTACAATGAGCAGTTCTTC. Its protein product is CASSLVGSGGPSSYNEQFF. The chain uses TRBV18 and TRBJ2-1, with TRBD2 identical over 10 bases. Germline V gene lookup returns CDR1 KGHSH and CDR2 LQKENI. After removal of 6 bases from V and 0 bases from J, the junction contained 14 bases not matched to a gene. This CDR3 is built from 19 residues.

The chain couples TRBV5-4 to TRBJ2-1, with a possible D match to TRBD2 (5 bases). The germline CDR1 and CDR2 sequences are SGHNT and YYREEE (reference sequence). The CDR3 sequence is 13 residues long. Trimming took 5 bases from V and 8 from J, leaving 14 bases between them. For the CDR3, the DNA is TGTGCCAGCAGGGAGGCTAGTGTCCATGAGCAGTTCTTC. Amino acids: CASREASVHEQFF.

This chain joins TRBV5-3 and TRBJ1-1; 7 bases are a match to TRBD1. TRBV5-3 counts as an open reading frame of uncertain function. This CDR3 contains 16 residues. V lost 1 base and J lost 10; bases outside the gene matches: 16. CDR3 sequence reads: CARSLPLFQGVEGAFF. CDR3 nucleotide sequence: TGTGCCAGAAGCTTGCCCCTTTTTCAGGGGGTGGAGGGAGCTTTCTTT.

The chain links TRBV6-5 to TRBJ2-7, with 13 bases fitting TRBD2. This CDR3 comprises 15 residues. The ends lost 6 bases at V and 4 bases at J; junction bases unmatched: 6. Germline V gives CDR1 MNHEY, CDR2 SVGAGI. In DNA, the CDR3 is TGTGCCAGCAGCTCGGGACTAGCGGGATCTTACGAGCAGTACTTC. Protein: CASSSGLAGSYEQYF.

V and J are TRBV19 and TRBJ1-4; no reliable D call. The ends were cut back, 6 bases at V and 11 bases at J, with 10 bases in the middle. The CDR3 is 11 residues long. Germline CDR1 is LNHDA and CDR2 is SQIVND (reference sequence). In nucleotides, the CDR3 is TGTGCCAGTAGATTTGAGGAGAAACTGTTTTTT. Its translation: CASRFEEKLFF.

Here the CDR3 DNA reads TGTGCCACCTCTAGCGGGAGGCTCTCCTACGAGCAGTACTTC. It specifies CATSSGRLSYEQYF. This chain links TRBV27 with TRBJ2-5, with TRBD2 matching 11 bases. The end of the DNA is better explained by TRBJ2-7, so the J call may be wrong. CDR3 length: 14 amino acids. CDR1 MNHEY and CDR2 SMNVEV come from the germline V gene (reference sequence).